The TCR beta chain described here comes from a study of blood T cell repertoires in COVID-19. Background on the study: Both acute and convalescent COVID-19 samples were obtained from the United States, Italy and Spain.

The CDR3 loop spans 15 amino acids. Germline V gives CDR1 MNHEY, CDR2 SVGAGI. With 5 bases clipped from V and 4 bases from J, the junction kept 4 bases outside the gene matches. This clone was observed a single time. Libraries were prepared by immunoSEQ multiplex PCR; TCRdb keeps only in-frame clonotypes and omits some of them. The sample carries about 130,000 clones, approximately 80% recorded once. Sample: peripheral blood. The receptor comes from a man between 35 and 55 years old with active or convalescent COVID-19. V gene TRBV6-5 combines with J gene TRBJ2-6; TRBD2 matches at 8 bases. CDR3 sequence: CASSPGGAGANVLTF. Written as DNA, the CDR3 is TGTGCCAGCAGTCCCGGGGGGGCCGGGGCCAACGTCCTGACTTTC.